This T cell receptor (beta chain) is from a study of OX40 agonist ivuxolimab in advanced cancers. Study-wide background: Enrolled patients in dose escalation had cancers that were hepatocellular carcinoma, melanoma, renal cell or head and neck cancer.

Libraries were prepared by immunoSEQ multiplex PCR; TCRdb keeps only in-frame clonotypes and omits some of them. The table lists approximately 48,000 clones, 80% to 90% of them singletons. Blood samples were obtained at baseline, cycle 4 day 1, and cycle 7 day 1. This CDR3 contains 13 residues. The V gene's germline CDR1 is GTSNPN and CDR2 SVGIG (reference sequence). The V end lost 3 bases, the J end lost 1 base, and 7 bases lay between the germline ends. The V and J genes are TRBV30 and TRBJ2-1; the D is unclear. The TCR originated in an adult with an advanced solid tumor such as melanoma, head and neck, liver or kidney cancer. The sample was CD4+ or CD8+ T cells sorted from blood, taken in a trial of the OX40 agonist ivuxolimab. In DNA, the CDR3 is TGTGCCTGGAGGACCGAATCCTACAATGAGCAGTTCTTC. Its translation is CAWRTESYNEQFF.